Shown below are 17 T cell receptor beta chains from a single sample sequenced in a study of human T cells and chemical hapten exposure. Time point of the sample: patch test 3, about 24 weeks after DPC sensitization. Indicated treatment: therapeutic diphenylcyclopropenone sensitization with weekly scalp DPC. TCRdb re-derived calls from the RACE reads in MiXCR, one entry per CDR3 protein. The sample carries roughly 200,000 distinct CDR3 sequences, more than 20% recorded once. The specimen comprised whole blood, sampled in connection with sensitization to the hapten diphenylcyclopropenone (DPC). The receptor source for this set is a woman aged 40 to 50 with alopecia areata. Some clones in this sample may be carry-over from other donors' samples.

V is TRBV7-2 and J is TRBJ2-7; 10 nucleotides agree with TRBD2. The trim removed 2 bases at V and 5 bases at J, leaving 6 bases unmatched. Germline lookup yields CDR1 SGHTA and CDR2 FQGNSA. The CDR3 totals 15 residues. The CDR3: CASSLPASGSHEQYF. CDR3 DNA: TGTGCCAGCAGCTTACCCGCTAGCGGGAGCCACGAGCAGTACTTC.

J is TRBJ2-7 and V is TRBV6-1, with D possibly being TRBD2 (5 bases). This CDR3 contains 13 residues. V was pared by 8 bases and J by 4 bases, with 15 bases between. Germline V lookup: CDR1 MNHNS, CDR2 SASEGT. In DNA form, the CDR3 reads TGTGCCAGCTTCAGGAGCGGCTGGTACGAGCAGTACTTC. Its translation: CASFRSGWYEQYF.

The rearrangement links TRBV20-1 to TRBJ2-1; either TRBD1 or TRBD2 may supply D (6 bases each). The CDR3 is 15 residues long. The V end was cut by 6 bases, the J end by 2 bases, with 17 bases between. Per the germline V gene, CDR1 is DFQATT and CDR2 is SNEGSKA (reference sequence). CDR3 sequence reads: CSANRRGRPYNEQFF. The CDR3 coding sequence is TGCAGTGCCAATCGTAGGGGGAGGCCCTACAATGAGCAGTTCTTC.

The rearrangement links TRBV6-5 to TRBJ1-6; TRBD1 aligns across 10 bases. J was trimmed by 8 bases and V by 10 bases; bases with no gene match: 2. In germline, CDR1 is MNHEY, CDR2 SVGAGI. The CDR3 loop spans 12 amino acids. CDR3 sequence reads: CATGTGDSPLHF. For the CDR3, the DNA is TGTGCCACCGGGACAGGGGATTCACCCCTCCACTTT.

J is TRBJ2-7 and V is TRBV24-1, with D possibly being TRBD1 or TRBD2 (6 bases each). The germline CDR1 and CDR2 sequences are KGHDR and SFDVKD. The CDR3 length is 13 residues. The germline V and J ends were trimmed by 7 bases and 7 bases, with 16 bases remaining between them. CDR3 residues: CATSGGPRREQYF. The CDR3 DNA follows: TGTGCCACCAGCGGGGGCCCCCGACGGGAGCAGTACTTC.

This clonotype was counted many times. The chain employs TRBV29-1 and TRBJ2-1; D is possibly TRBD2 (6 bases). The CDR3 is 10 amino acids. CDR1 and CDR2 (germline): SQVTM, ANQGSEA. CDR3 DNA: TGCAGTGTTAGCGGAGATGAGCAGTTCTTC. Amino acid sequence: CSVSGDEQFF.

Many counts were recorded for this clonotype. The chain joins TRBV28 to TRBJ2-3, with 9 bases fitting TRBD2. J gave up 4 bases and V 9 bases, and 5 bases lay outside the gene matches. The CDR3 contains 13 residues. The germline V gene encodes CDR1 MDHEN and CDR2 SYDVKM. Written as DNA, the CDR3 is TGTGCCAGTCGCGGGAGGGCCTCAGATACGCAGTATTTT. Protein sequence: CASRGRASDTQYF.

Only a few counts were recorded for this clonotype. The CDR3 here is CASRSRVDHEQYF. CDR3 coding DNA: TGTGCCAGCAGGTCTAGGGTAGACCACGAGCAGTACTTC. The V call is TRBV6-5, the J call TRBJ2-7; D is ambiguous. V lost 6 bases, J lost 5 bases, and 14 bases lay in between. Looked up from germline, CDR1 is MNHEY and CDR2 is SVGAGI. The CDR3 extends over 13 amino acids.

The chain is built from TRBV19 and TRBJ1-5; TRBD1 matches at 8 bases. The germline CDR1 and CDR2 sequences are LNHDA and SQIVND (reference sequence). CDR3 length: 14 residues. The J segment lost 5 bases and the V segment lost 5 bases, leaving 5 bases of the junction unmatched. CDR3: CASSPGGLYQPQHF. The CDR3 coding sequence is TGTGCCAGTAGTCCAGGGGGCTTGTATCAGCCCCAGCATTTT.

The sample holds many counts of this clonotype. The J gene is TRBJ1-1, the V gene TRBV5-1; no reliable D call. CDR1 and CDR2 (germline): SGHRS, YFSETQ. The ends were cut back, 0 bases at V and 0 bases at J, with 9 bases in the middle. The CDR3 spans 15 residues. The CDR3: CASSLGAYMNTEAFF. Here the CDR3 DNA reads TGCGCCAGCAGCTTGGGGGCATACATGAACACTGAAGCTTTCTTT. Supplemented by reference TRBV5-1 and TRBJ1-1, the full variable domain reads KAGVTQTPRYLIKTRGQQVTLSCSPISGHRSVSWYQQTPGQGLQFLFEYFSETQRNKGNFPGRFSGRQFSNSRSEMNVSTLELGDSALYLCASSLGAYMNTEAFFGQGTRLTVV.

The V and J genes are TRBV5-1 and TRBJ2-5, with 9 bases fitting TRBD1. Germline assignment: CDR1 SGHRS and CDR2 YFSETQ. This CDR3 spans 15 amino acids. V dropped 4 bases and J dropped 2; count of bases not matched to a gene: 6. In DNA form, the CDR3 reads TGCGCCAGCAGCCGGACAGGGGCTCTACAAGAGACCCAGTACTTC. It codes for CASSRTGALQETQYF.

V usage is TRBV3-1 and J usage is TRBJ2-2; 13 nucleotides match TRBD2. The CDR3 is 18 amino acids. V shed 5 bases, J shed 2 bases, and the junction held 8 bases outside the gene matches. Germline CDR1 reads LGHDT; CDR2 reads YNNKEL (reference sequence). CDR3 coding DNA: TGTGCCAGCAGCTTAGTGACTAGCGGGAGGACCAACACCGGGGAGCTGTTTTTT. Amino acid sequence: CASSLVTSGRTNTGELFF.

The chain links TRBV3-1 to TRBJ2-4; D unclear. CDR3 length equals 13 residues. V was pared by 1 base and J by 7 bases, with 8 bases between. Per germline, CDR1 LGHDT and CDR2 YNNKEL (reference sequence). The CDR3 here is CASSQGIVNIQYF. DNA of the CDR3: TGTGCCAGCAGCCAAGGGATCGTGAACATTCAGTACTTC.

The chain couples TRBV7-9 to TRBJ1-1, with D tentatively TRBD1 (6 bases). CDR3 length equals 16 residues. Trimming removed 0 bases at V and 4 bases at J, with 15 bases between. Per germline, CDR1 SEHNR and CDR2 FQNEAQ (reference sequence). CDR3 nucleotide sequence: TGTGCCAGCAGCTTAGCGTCCGGGGGCTCGGGCACTGAAGCTTTCTTT. Its protein is CASSLASGGSGTEAFF.

This clonotype was counted between two and nine times. V usage is TRBV20-1 and J usage is TRBJ2-3, with D possibly TRBD2 on 6 matching bases. The V end was cut by 3 bases, the J end by 0 bases, with 10 bases between. In germline, CDR1 is DFQATT, CDR2 SNEGSKA (reference sequence). The CDR3 covers 14 residues. CDR3 amino acids: CSARALASTDTQYF. Written as DNA, the CDR3 is TGCAGTGCTAGGGCACTAGCTAGCACAGATACGCAGTATTTT.

J is TRBJ2-7 and V is TRBV20-1; D remains ambiguous. The CDR3 covers 11 residues. Germline V gene data show CDR1 as DFQATT and CDR2 as SNEGSKA (reference sequence). Trimming took off 3 bases at V and 2 bases at J, with 5 bases between the two ends. The CDR3 DNA reads TGCAGTGCTAGTGAAACCTACGAGCAGTACTTC. Translated, it gives CSASETYEQYF.

The chain couples TRBV4-1 to TRBJ2-7, with D perhaps matching TRBD1 (6 bases). Germline V gene data show CDR1 as MGHRA and CDR2 as YSYEKL. The CDR3 has 14 residues. V was pared by 4 bases and J by 2 bases, with 12 bases between. CDR3 amino acids: CASSPRQAPYEQYF. The CDR3 coding sequence is TGCGCCAGCAGCCCGCGACAGGCTCCCTACGAGCAGTACTTC.